This T cell receptor beta chain was identified in a study of shared clonotypes between healthy human individuals. Findings of the study overall: Tissues were not sampled, only blood, and their repertoires likely differ. Compared with clonotypes that all four donors shared, non-shared clonotypes had lower generation probabilities.

DNA at about 0.2 ug, some 31,000 T cell genomes, went into sorted-subset replicate PCRs. Clones were read by immunoSEQ multiplex PCR, and TCRdb kept only the in-frame ones, dropping some. The sample holds about a million clones; around three quarters are singletons and the top ten take 0.7% to 0.95%. The V gene end was trimmed by 6 bases and the J gene end by 5 bases; junction bases not matched to a gene: 12. Germline CDR1 and CDR2: MRHNA and SNTAGT. The CDR3 is made up of 17 amino acids. About this clone itself: What it binds is unknown.

This clonotype originated in a man between 18 and 35 years old in good health. Some clones in this sample may be carry-over from other donors' samples. Specimen: memory CD4+ T cells from PBMCs. Subset given: CD45RA-negative fraction. This rearrangement joins TRBV6-4 to TRBJ2-5, with 13 bases fitting TRBD2. The CDR3 region has the DNA TGTGCCAGCAGCGCCGGGACTAGCGGGGAATGTAGGGAGACCCAGTACTTC. Translated, it gives CASSAGTSGECRETQYF.